The rows below give T cell receptor beta chains drawn from one sample of a study of Graves' ophthalmopathy and Graves' hyperthyroidism. TCRdb reprocessed the multiplex PCR reads with MiXCR, giving one entry per CDR3 protein. The data hold over 450,000 distinct CDR3 sequences, with roughly an eighth observed a single time. Specimen: blood. Receptors were obtained from a woman aged 25-40 years with Graves' ophthalmopathy. Both conserved end residues are part of each CDR3. Each record gives: CDR3 DNA, CDR3 protein, V gene, clone size, J gene, D gene. The D gene is left open where the match is weak. Expanded clones get a size class; other rows say once, few or many, or leave the size out.

CDR3 DNA: TGTGCCAGCAGTTTCGGAGGGAGAGGCGTTAACGAGCAGTACTTC
CDR3 protein: CASSFGGRGVNEQYF
V gene: TRBV27
clone size: many
J gene: TRBJ2-7
D gene: -

CDR3 DNA: TGTGCCAGCAGTCCGGAGAGGGGGGAGGCTGAAGCTTTCTTT
CDR3 protein: CASSPERGEAEAFF
V gene: TRBV12-3/TRBV12-4
clone size: -
J gene: TRBJ1-1
D gene: -

CDR3 DNA: TGTGCCAGCAGCTTGCCAGGGACCTACTCCTACGAGCAGTACTTC
CDR3 protein: CASSLPGTYSYEQYF
V gene: TRBV5-6
clone size: many
J gene: TRBJ2-7
D gene: -

CDR3 DNA: TGTGCCAGCAGTCGAGAGACTTACGAGCAGTTCTTC
CDR3 protein: CASSRETYEQFF
V gene: TRBV6-2/TRBV6-3
clone size: many
J gene: TRBJ2-1
D gene: -

CDR3 DNA: TGTGCCAGCAGTTTTGGCAGGGGGCTCGGCGAGCAGTACTTC
CDR3 protein: CASSFGRGLGEQYF
V gene: TRBV12-3/TRBV12-4
clone size: many
J gene: TRBJ2-7
D gene: TRBD1

CDR3 DNA: TGTGCCTGGAGACCTAGTCAATCGGTCTACGAGCAGTACTTC
CDR3 protein: CAWRPSQSVYEQYF
V gene: TRBV30
clone size: many
J gene: TRBJ2-7
D gene: -

CDR3 DNA: TGTGCCAGCAGTGAAAACTCTCGAAGTTTAGCCAAAAACATTCAGTACTTC
CDR3 protein: CASSENSRSLAKNIQYF
V gene: TRBV6-1
clone size: many
J gene: TRBJ2-4
D gene: -

CDR3 DNA: TGTGCCAGTTCAGGTCAAACCTACGAGCAGTACTTC
CDR3 protein: CASSGQTYEQYF
V gene: TRBV27
clone size: many
J gene: TRBJ2-7
D gene: -

CDR3 DNA: TGTGCCAGCAGCTTTTTCCCCGGGACAGGGATAATGGAAGGTGGCTACACCTTC
CDR3 protein: CASSFFPGTGIMEGGYTF
V gene: TRBV16
clone size: many
J gene: TRBJ1-2
D gene: TRBD1

CDR3 DNA: TGTGCTAGTGGTTTGGTAAGGGGGCTGTATGGCTACACCTTC
CDR3 protein: CASGLVRGLYGYTF
V gene: TRBV12-5
clone size: few
J gene: TRBJ1-2
D gene: TRBD1

CDR3 DNA: TGTGCCAGCAGTTCCCTCGGCGCTCGCACCGGGGAGCTGTTTTTT
CDR3 protein: CASSSLGARTGELFF
V gene: TRBV27
clone size: many
J gene: TRBJ2-2
D gene: -

CDR3 DNA: TGTGCCAGCAGTGGGGTCTTGACAGGGTGGGAAGCTTTCTTT
CDR3 protein: CASSGVLTGWEAFF
V gene: TRBV6-1
clone size: many
J gene: TRBJ1-1
D gene: TRBD1

CDR3 DNA: TGCGCCAGCAGCCTCAGGGGGCCCAATCAGCCCCAGCATTTT
CDR3 protein: CASSLRGPNQPQHF
V gene: TRBV4-1
clone size: few
J gene: TRBJ1-5
D gene: TRBD1

CDR3 DNA: TGTGCCAGCAGTCACTCCCCCCAACAGGGCAGGGAGACCCAGTACTTC
CDR3 protein: CASSHSPQQGRETQYF
V gene: TRBV27
clone size: many
J gene: TRBJ2-5
D gene: -

CDR3 DNA: TGTGCCAGCAGTAAGGGCAGGTCTAATTCACCCCTCCACTTT
CDR3 protein: CASSKGRSNSPLHF
V gene: TRBV27
clone size: many
J gene: TRBJ1-6
D gene: -

CDR3 DNA: TGTGCCAGCAGTCCCTACGGAAGGGGAGGCAATCAGCCCCAGCATTTT
CDR3 protein: CASSPYGRGGNQPQHF
V gene: TRBV6-5
clone size: many
J gene: TRBJ1-5
D gene: -

CDR3 DNA: TGTGCCAGCAGCTTAGTGTCAAGGGGAGAGACCCAGTACTTC
CDR3 protein: CASSLVSRGETQYF
V gene: TRBV7-8
clone size: many
J gene: TRBJ2-5
D gene: -

CDR3 DNA: TGCAGCGTTCGTCTGGGACAGGCTTTTCACGAGCAGTACTTC
CDR3 protein: CSVRLGQAFHEQYF
V gene: TRBV29-1
clone size: many
J gene: TRBJ2-7
D gene: TRBD1

CDR3 DNA: TGTGCCAGCAGCGCCGAAAATGGCTACACCTTC
CDR3 protein: CASSAENGYTF
V gene: TRBV5-4
clone size: many
J gene: TRBJ1-2
D gene: -

CDR3 DNA: TGCAGTGCTCCGCCGGGAGACGGCAATCAGCCCCAGCATTTT
CDR3 protein: CSAPPGDGNQPQHF
V gene: TRBV20-1
clone size: many
J gene: TRBJ1-5
D gene: -

CDR3 DNA: TGTGCCACCAGGGGGGCGGGAGAGACCCAGTACTTC
CDR3 protein: CATRGAGETQYF
V gene: TRBV24-1
clone size: many
J gene: TRBJ2-5
D gene: -

CDR3 DNA: TGTGCCAGCAGCCCCGCTAGCGGGGGTTCCTACGAGCAGTACTTC
CDR3 protein: CASSPASGGSYEQYF
V gene: TRBV7-2
clone size: few
J gene: TRBJ2-7
D gene: TRBD2

CDR3 DNA: TGTGCCAGCAATAGGCAACAAGAGACCCAGTGCTTC
CDR3 protein: CASNRQQETQCF
V gene: TRBV28
clone size: -
J gene: TRBJ2-5
D gene: -

CDR3 DNA: TGTGCCAGCAGTTTTGGGGGAACTAACTATGGCTACACCTTC
CDR3 protein: CASSFGGTNYGYTF
V gene: TRBV27
clone size: many
J gene: TRBJ1-2
D gene: -

CDR3 DNA: TGTGCCAACGGACAGGGGGCTGGGGAGCAGTACTTC
CDR3 protein: CANGQGAGEQYF
V gene: TRBV6-2/TRBV6-3
clone size: many
J gene: TRBJ2-7
D gene: TRBD1

CDR3 DNA: TGTGCCAGCAGCCCCTCGGGGACAAATGGAGAAACCCAGTACTTC
CDR3 protein: CASSPSGTNGETQYF
V gene: TRBV7-3
clone size: many
J gene: TRBJ2-5
D gene: -

CDR3 DNA: TGTGCCAGCAGCTTAAGGGTTAGCGGGGCCGACGAGCAGTACTTC
CDR3 protein: CASSLRVSGADEQYF
V gene: TRBV7-3
clone size: many
J gene: TRBJ2-7
D gene: TRBD2

CDR3 DNA: TGCAGTGCTAGTGCGGATCTCCAAGAGACCCAGTACTTC
CDR3 protein: CSASADLQETQYF
V gene: TRBV20-1
clone size: many
J gene: TRBJ2-5
D gene: -